What follows are 25 T cell receptor beta chains derived from one specimen sequenced in a study of blood T cells in healthy people across ages. The use of a sample-barcoded 5' primer and a J-beta primer mix characterized a second PCR of about 6 to 12 cycles. MiXCR was run by TCRdb on the 5' RACE reads, yielding one entry per CDR3 protein. The table has around 690,000 distinct CDR3 sequences, under 70% seen once; the top ten hold approximately 37%. Sequencing was done on a sample of blood. Every receptor here comes from a man in his 60s in good health.

The chain employs TRBV18 and TRBJ1-1; D unresolved. Germline V CDR1 and CDR2: KGHSH, LQKENI. Trimming removed 3 bases from V and 1 base from J, with 12 bases in between. There are 15 residues in the CDR3. CDR3 sequence reads: CASSPLSIRNTEAFF. DNA for the CDR3: TGTGCCAGCTCACCCCTTTCTATTCGGAACACTGAAGCTTTCTTT.

This clonotype was found a few times. This chain uses TRBV12-3 or TRBV12-4 with TRBJ2-5; the D is unclear. TRBJ2-7 explains the end of the DNA better; the J call may be wrong. The CDR3 totals 15 residues. CDR3 in amino acids: CASSSLRSGAYEQYF. CDR3 nucleotide sequence: TGTGCCAGCAGTTCCCTCCGCAGTGGGGCCTACGAGCAGTACTTC.

The CDR3 nucleotides are TGTGCCAGCTCACCGGTTAGCGGGGCACTCCAAGAGACCCAGTACTTC. Translation: CASSPVSGALQETQYF. The chain is built from TRBV18 and TRBJ2-5, with TRBD2 matching over 8 bases. Trimming took 3 bases from V and 1 from J; bases not matched to a gene: 7. Germline CDR1 and CDR2: KGHSH and LQKENI. This CDR3 is built from 16 residues. The variable domain in full, completed from reference TRBV18 and TRBJ2-5, reads NAGVMQNPRHLVRRRGQEARLRCSPMKGHSHVYWYRQLPEEGLKFMVYLQKENIIDESGMPKERFSAEFPKEGPSILRIQQVVRGDSAAYFCASSPVSGALQETQYFGPGTRLLVL.

This clonotype has only a few counts. The genes are TRBV28 and TRBJ1-1, with D uncertain. Trimming pared 4 bases from V and 3 bases from J, leaving 12 bases between. Germline V gene sequence: CDR1 MDHEN, CDR2 SYDVKM. The CDR3 is 14 amino acids. The CDR3 is CASSSGQRYTEAFF. Here the CDR3 DNA reads TGTGCCAGCAGTTCTGGGCAGCGGTACACTGAAGCTTTCTTT.

The table lists this clonotype with a few counts. The genes are TRBV4-2 and TRBJ2-3; D might be TRBD2 (7 bases). The CDR3 contains 14 residues. The germline V gene has CDR1 LGHNA and CDR2 YNFKEQ. V was clipped by 4 bases and J by 3 bases, with 11 bases between them. CDR3 sequence (DNA): TGTGCCAGCAGCCTCGGGGGGCAGACAGATACGCAGTATTTT. This gives the protein CASSLGGQTDTQYF.

This clonotype was counted only a few times. The chain employs TRBV20-1 and TRBJ2-3; 9 bases align to TRBD2. This CDR3 has 17 amino acids. With V trimmed by 0 bases and J by 1 base, 8 bases remained unmatched. Looked up from germline, CDR1 is DFQATT and CDR2 is SNEGSKA (reference sequence). DNA of the CDR3: TGCAGTGCTAGAGATGCTCGTATAGCGGGGGGCACAGATACGCAGTATTTT. Amino acids: CSARDARIAGGTDTQYF.

The V and J genes are TRBV6-1 and TRBJ1-2; D remains unclear. The CDR3 totals 15 residues. V lost 6 bases, J lost 3 bases, and 17 bases lay in between. Per germline, CDR1 MNHNS and CDR2 SASEGT. CDR3 loop: CASRDRAPPDYGYTF. In DNA, the CDR3 is TGTGCCAGCAGGGATCGGGCCCCTCCAGACTATGGCTACACCTTC.

The chain carries TRBV29-1 and TRBJ2-1; TRBD2 is a possible D gene (5 bases). CDR1 and CDR2 from the germline V gene are SQVTM and ANQGSEA. This CDR3 spans 11 amino acids. Trimming cost V 7 bases and J 13 bases, with 17 bases left between them. The CDR3 DNA reads as TGCAGCGGTGACTTGGGAGAGACCCAGTTCTTC. Translated: CSGDLGETQFF.

This clonotype showed up just a few times. The rearrangement links TRBV4-2 to TRBJ1-2; D may be TRBD1 (5 bases). V lost 0 bases and J lost 7, with 12 bases in between. CDR1 LGHNA and CDR2 YNFKEQ come from the germline V gene. CDR3 length equals 14 residues. For the CDR3, the DNA is TGTGCCAGCAGCCAAGATTGGGGGGGACCTGGCTACACCTTC. Amino acid sequence: CASSQDWGGPGYTF.

The chain links TRBV7-9 to TRBJ1-4; D gene uncertain. V shed 4 bases and J shed 6 bases, with 9 bases lying between them. The V gene's germline CDR1 is SEHNR and CDR2 FQNEAQ (reference sequence). The CDR3 has 13 amino acids. The CDR3 sequence: CASSSFKHEKLFF. CDR3 sequence (DNA): TGTGCCAGCAGCTCGTTCAAGCATGAAAAACTGTTTTTT.

The V and J genes are TRBV9 and TRBJ2-5; no reliable D call. This CDR3 has 14 amino acids. V lost 3 bases and J lost 2, with 11 bases in between. Germline V lookup: CDR1 SGDLS, CDR2 YYNGEE. Written as DNA, the CDR3 is TGTGCCAGCAGCGCTGATCTAGGGCAAGAGACCCAGTACTTC. Amino acid sequence: CASSADLGQETQYF.

The chain joins TRBV6-1 to TRBJ1-2; maybe TRBD1 (5 bases). CDR1 and CDR2 from the germline V gene are MNHNS and SASEGT. V lost 2 bases to trimming and J lost 2 bases, with 9 bases between them. The CDR3 is 14 residues long. The CDR3 DNA sequence: TGTGCCAGCAGTGAACGGGCAGGGAACTATGGCTACACCTTC. Encoded protein: CASSERAGNYGYTF.

The chain combines TRBV7-2 with TRBJ1-2; the D gene is possibly TRBD1 (6 bases). V was shortened by 8 bases and J by 3 bases, with 10 bases between the two germline ends. Germline assignment: CDR1 SGHTA and CDR2 FQGNSA. The CDR3 has 12 residues. The CDR3 nucleotides read TGTGCCAGCGCGGACAGTCACTATGGCTACACCTTC. It codes for CASADSHYGYTF.

The chain joins TRBV4-1 to TRBJ2-1, with D perhaps TRBD1 (6 bases). Trimming took 0 bases from V and 5 from J, leaving 14 bases between them. Germline V gene lookup returns CDR1 MGHRA and CDR2 YSYEKL. The CDR3 spans 16 residues. The CDR3 DNA reads TGCGCCAGCAGCCAAGAGTTACAGGGTCAAAACAATGAGCAGTTCTTC. The encoded protein is CASSQELQGQNNEQFF.

The chain combines TRBV10-3 with TRBJ2-3; TRBD1 or TRBD2 may be the D gene (5 bases each). The CDR3 loop spans 13 amino acids. Germline CDR1 reads ENHRY; CDR2 reads SYGVKD. Between the trimmed V and J ends, which lost 6 bases and 6 bases, there was a span of 13 bases. The CDR3 DNA sequence: TGTGCCATCAGCCCGGGACCGATGGATACGCAGTATTTT. Protein product: CAISPGPMDTQYF.

V gene TRBV3-1 combines with J gene TRBJ2-1; D is unresolved. From germline, CDR1 is LGHDT and CDR2 YNNKEL (reference sequence). Trimming stripped 1 base from V and 10 bases from J, with 5 bases between. The CDR3 totals 11 residues. In DNA form, the CDR3 reads TGTGCCAGCAGCCAAGCTTCCGAGCAGTTCTTC. It codes for CASSQASEQFF.

V gene TRBV21-1 combines with J gene TRBJ2-7; the table's D call of TRBD1 was not tested on the DNA. TRBV21-1 is a pseudogene segment. This CDR3 region has 12 residues. In DNA form, the CDR3 reads TGTGCCAGCCACGGGACGGCCTACGAGCAGTACTTC. Its protein product is CASHGTAYEQYF.

Remarks on this clonotype: A much larger clone lies one base from this, so it may be a read error. J is TRBJ2-1 and V is TRBV10-3; tentatively, D is TRBD2 (6 bases). CDR1 is ENHRY and CDR2 is SYGVKD in the germline V gene. The CDR3 spans 13 residues. CDR3 loop: CAIGASEVNGQFF. As DNA, the CDR3 is TGTGCCATCGGTGCTAGCGAGGTGAATGGGCAGTTCTTC.

The CDR3 sequence: CASSLDRPPMNTEAFF. The CDR3 region has the DNA TGTGCCAGCAGCCTCGACAGACCGCCCATGAACACTGAAGCTTTCTTT. The chain couples TRBV7-2 to TRBJ1-1, with a possible D match to TRBD1 (5 bases). This CDR3 has 16 residues. Trimming took 5 bases from V and 0 from J, leaving 16 bases between them. CDR1 and CDR2 (germline): SGHTA, FQGNSA.

This chain connects TRBV6-5 to TRBJ1-2; TRBD1 agrees at 8 bases. Germline assignment: CDR1 MNHEY and CDR2 SVGAGI. The trim removed 2 bases at V and 4 bases at J, leaving 3 bases unmatched. The CDR3 totals 14 residues. The CDR3 sequence is CASSYAGTGYGYTF. For the CDR3, the DNA is TGTGCCAGCAGTTACGCCGGGACAGGCTATGGCTACACCTTC.

The chain couples TRBV29-1 to TRBJ2-1; 15 positions match TRBD2. Germline CDR1 is SQVTM and CDR2 is ANQGSEA. CDR3 size: 18 residues. The junction had 9 bases not matched to a gene; V was cut back by 6 bases and J by 0 bases. CDR3 in DNA: TGCAGCGTCCGCGGACTAGCGGGGGGGTCGAGCTCCTACAATGAGCAGTTCTTC. This gives the protein CSVRGLAGGSSSYNEQFF.

This clonotype showed up just a few times. This chain uses TRBV10-3 with TRBJ2-7; D may be TRBD1 (6 bases). With 6 bases removed from V and 2 bases from J, the gap between germline ends came to 8 bases. CDR1 ENHRY and CDR2 SYGVKD come from the germline V gene. CDR3 length: 12 residues. In DNA, the CDR3 is TGTGCCATCAGCCGGGACACCTACGAGCAGTACTTC. This sequence encodes CAISRDTYEQYF.

The chain joins TRBV20-1 to TRBJ1-2, with D perhaps TRBD1 (5 bases). The length of the CDR3 is 13 residues. Germline loops: CDR1 DFQATT, CDR2 SNEGSKA (reference sequence). Between the trimmed V and J ends, which lost 6 bases and 4 bases, there was a span of 15 bases. CDR3 sequence: CSARNQGSYGYTF. The CDR3 nucleotides are TGCAGTGCACGGAACCAGGGTAGCTATGGCTACACCTTC.

The CDR3 here is CSAPGLAGRSTDTQYF. DNA of the CDR3: TGCAGTGCTCCGGGACTAGCGGGGAGGAGCACAGATACGCAGTATTTT. The chain carries TRBV20-1 and TRBJ2-3; 13 positions match TRBD2. The trim removed 5 bases at V and 0 bases at J, leaving 5 bases unmatched. The CDR3 is 16 residues long. The germline gives CDR1 DFQATT, CDR2 SNEGSKA (reference sequence).

This chain joins TRBV11-2 and TRBJ2-7; no clear D gene. The CDR3 consists of 16 residues. Trimming removed 0 bases at V and 2 bases at J, with 14 bases between. In germline, CDR1 is SGHAT, CDR2 FQNNGV. The chain's CDR3 is CASSLDSASFPYEQYF. CDR3 bases: TGTGCCAGCAGCTTAGATTCCGCATCATTCCCCTACGAGCAGTACTTC. Variable domain in full (rest from reference TRBV11-2 and TRBJ2-7): EAGVAQSPRYKIIEKRQSVAFWCNPISGHATLYWYQQILGQGPKLLIQFQNNGVVDDSQLPKDRFSAERLKGVDSTLKIQPAKLEDSAVYLCASSLDSASFPYEQYFGPGTRLTVT.